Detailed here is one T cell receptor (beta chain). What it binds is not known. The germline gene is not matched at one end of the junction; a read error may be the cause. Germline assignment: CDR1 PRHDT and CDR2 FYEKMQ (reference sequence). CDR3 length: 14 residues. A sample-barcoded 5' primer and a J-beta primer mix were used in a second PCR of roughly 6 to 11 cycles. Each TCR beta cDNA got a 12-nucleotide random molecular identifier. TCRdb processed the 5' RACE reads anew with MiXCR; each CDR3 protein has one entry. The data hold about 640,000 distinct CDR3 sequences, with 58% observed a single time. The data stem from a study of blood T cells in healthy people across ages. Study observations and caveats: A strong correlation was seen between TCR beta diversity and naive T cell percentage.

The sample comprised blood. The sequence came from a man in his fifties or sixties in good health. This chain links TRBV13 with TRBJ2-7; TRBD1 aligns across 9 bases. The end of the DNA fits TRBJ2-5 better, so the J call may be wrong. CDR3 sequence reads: CACSFQTGGETQYF. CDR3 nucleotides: TGTGCCTGCAGCTTCCAGACAGGGGGGGAGACCCAGTACTTC.